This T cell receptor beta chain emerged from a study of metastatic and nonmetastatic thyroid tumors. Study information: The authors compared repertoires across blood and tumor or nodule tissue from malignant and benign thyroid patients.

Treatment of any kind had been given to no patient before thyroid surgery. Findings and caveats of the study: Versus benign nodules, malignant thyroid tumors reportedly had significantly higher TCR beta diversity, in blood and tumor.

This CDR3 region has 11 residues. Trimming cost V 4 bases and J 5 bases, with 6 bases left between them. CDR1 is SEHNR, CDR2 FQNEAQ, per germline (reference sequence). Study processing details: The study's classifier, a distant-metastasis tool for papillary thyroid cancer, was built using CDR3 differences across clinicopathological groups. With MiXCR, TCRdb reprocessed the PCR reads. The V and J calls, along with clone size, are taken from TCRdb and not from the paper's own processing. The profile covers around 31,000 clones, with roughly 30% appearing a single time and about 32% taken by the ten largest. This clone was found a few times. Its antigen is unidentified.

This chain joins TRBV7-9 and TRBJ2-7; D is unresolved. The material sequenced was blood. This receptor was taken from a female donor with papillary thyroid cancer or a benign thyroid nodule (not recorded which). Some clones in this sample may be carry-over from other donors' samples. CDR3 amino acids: CASSSRNEQYF. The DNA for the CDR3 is TGTGCCAGCAGCTCGAGGAACGAGCAGTACTTC.